A selection of T cell receptor beta chains follows, all from one sample in a study of T cell changes during pregnancy in multiple sclerosis. The assay was immunoSEQ multiplex PCR, and TCRdb's table has in-frame clones only and misses some. The data hold about 70,000 clones, with about 90% observed a single time. The source was peripheral blood, collected after pregnancy. The source is a female donor with multiple sclerosis, enrolled in a pregnancy study. Both conserved end residues are part of each CDR3. The D gene is left open where the match is weak. Clone size is shown for a subset of rows, as once, few, many or a class of expanded clone.

abundance: NA
j_gene: TRBJ2-1
d_gene: TRBD2
v_gene: TRBV27
CDR3aa: CASSLGLAVNNEQFF
CDR3nt: TGTGCCAGCAGTCTGGGACTAGCGGTAAACAATGAGCAGTTCTTC

abundance: NA
j_gene: TRBJ2-5
d_gene: TRBD2
v_gene: TRBV28
CDR3aa: CASSFDPGTIRPRLAGDKETQYF
CDR3nt: TGTGCCAGCAGTTTTGACCCCGGCACAATAAGGCCGAGGCTAGCGGGAGATAAAGAGACCCAGTACTTC

abundance: NA
j_gene: TRBJ1-1
d_gene: NA
v_gene: TRBV20-1
CDR3aa: CSAAGREEAFF
CDR3nt: TGCAGTGCGGCTGGGAGGGAGGAAGCTTTCTTT

abundance: NA
j_gene: TRBJ2-7
d_gene: TRBD2
v_gene: TRBV4-2
CDR3aa: CASRRAGADAYEQYF
CDR3nt: TGTGCCAGCAGAAGGGCGGGAGCAGACGCCTACGAGCAGTACTTC

abundance: NA
j_gene: TRBJ2-1
d_gene: TRBD1
v_gene: TRBV2
CDR3aa: CATTGGSYNEQFF
CDR3nt: TGTGCCACCACAGGGGGTTCCTACAATGAGCAGTTCTTC

abundance: few
j_gene: TRBJ1-1
d_gene: NA
v_gene: TRBV5-1
CDR3aa: CASSLPGTNMNTEAFF
CDR3nt: TGCGCCAGCAGCTTACCCGGGACAAACATGAACACTGAAGCTTTCTTT

abundance: NA
j_gene: TRBJ2-3
d_gene: NA
v_gene: TRBV2
CDR3aa: CASSEVWSKKRSTDTQYF
CDR3nt: TGTGCCAGCAGTGAAGTGTGGAGCAAGAAGCGAAGCACAGATACGCAGTATTTT

abundance: NA
j_gene: TRBJ1-1
d_gene: NA
v_gene: TRBV5-1
CDR3aa: CASSLEAGANTEAFF
CDR3nt: TGCGCCAGCAGCTTGGAAGCAGGGGCTAACACTGAAGCTTTCTTT

abundance: NA
j_gene: TRBJ2-1
d_gene: NA
v_gene: TRBV7-6
CDR3aa: CASSLGSREYNEQFF
CDR3nt: TGTGCCAGCAGCTTAGGTAGTCGGGAGTACAATGAGCAGTTCTTC

abundance: NA
j_gene: TRBJ2-7
d_gene: NA
v_gene: TRBV5-6
CDR3aa: CASSLARYEQYF
CDR3nt: TGTGCCAGCAGCTTGGCCCGTTACGAGCAGTACTTC

abundance: NA
j_gene: TRBJ2-1
d_gene: TRBD2
v_gene: TRBV28
CDR3aa: CAAGGPNFYNEQFF
CDR3nt: TGTGCCGCGGGGGGACCCAATTTTTACAATGAGCAGTTCTTC

abundance: NA
j_gene: TRBJ1-5
d_gene: NA
v_gene: TRBV19
CDR3aa: CASSIGGWFYSNQPQHF
CDR3nt: TGTGCCAGTAGTATCGGAGGTTGGTTTTATAGCAATCAGCCCCAGCATTTT

abundance: NA
j_gene: TRBJ2-5
d_gene: TRBD2
v_gene: TRBV30
CDR3aa: CAWSGGQETQYF
CDR3nt: TGTGCCTGGAGCGGGGGGCAAGAGACCCAGTACTTC

abundance: once
j_gene: TRBJ2-3
d_gene: NA
v_gene: TRBV25-1
CDR3aa: CASRFSRAGTDTQYF
CDR3nt: TGTGCCAGCAGGTTTAGCCGCGCTGGGACAGATACGCAGTATTTT

abundance: NA
j_gene: TRBJ2-5
d_gene: NA
v_gene: TRBV6-1
CDR3aa: CASSEARTGLETQYF
CDR3nt: TGTGCCAGCAGTGAAGCGCGGACGGGACTGGAGACCCAGTACTTC

abundance: NA
j_gene: TRBJ2-7
d_gene: TRBD2
v_gene: TRBV7-2
CDR3aa: CASSFRGAYEQYF
CDR3nt: TGTGCCAGCAGCTTCCGGGGGGCCTACGAGCAGTACTTC

abundance: NA
j_gene: TRBJ2-5
d_gene: TRBD2
v_gene: TRBV7-8
CDR3aa: CASSQTGTSGSETQYF
CDR3nt: TGTGCCAGCAGTCAAACCGGGACTAGCGGGAGCGAGACCCAGTACTTC

abundance: NA
j_gene: TRBJ2-7
d_gene: NA
v_gene: TRBV14
CDR3aa: CASSQGLLPYYEQYF
CDR3nt: TGTGCCAGCAGCCAAGGACTACTACCATACTACGAGCAGTACTTC

abundance: NA
j_gene: TRBJ1-2
d_gene: TRBD1
v_gene: TRBV14
CDR3aa: CASSPTGDYGYTF
CDR3nt: TGTGCCAGCAGCCCGACAGGGGACTATGGCTACACCTTC

abundance: NA
j_gene: TRBJ1-1
d_gene: NA
v_gene: TRBV10-3
CDR3aa: CATAQPGQLNTEAFF
CDR3nt: TGTGCCACCGCCCAACCGGGACAATTGAACACTGAAGCTTTCTTT

abundance: once
j_gene: TRBJ2-2
d_gene: NA
v_gene: TRBV6-6
CDR3aa: CASSQIALNTGELFF
CDR3nt: TGTGCCAGCAGTCAAATTGCGTTGAACACCGGGGAGCTGTTTTTT

abundance: NA
j_gene: TRBJ2-5
d_gene: TRBD2
v_gene: TRBV7-2
CDR3aa: CASSLALTSGIRETQYF
CDR3nt: TGTGCCAGCAGCTTAGCGTTAACTAGCGGGATTCGGGAGACCCAGTACTTC

abundance: few
j_gene: TRBJ1-1
d_gene: NA
v_gene: TRBV21-1
CDR3aa: CASSNVDIPLNTEAFF
CDR3nt: TGTGCCAGCAGCAATGTGGACATCCCCCTTAACACTGAAGCTTTCTTT

abundance: NA
j_gene: TRBJ2-5
d_gene: NA
v_gene: TRBV4-1
CDR3aa: CASSQVVPQNRYQETQYF
CDR3nt: TGCGCCAGCAGCCAAGTTGTCCCTCAAAACAGGTACCAAGAGACCCAGTACTTC

abundance: NA
j_gene: TRBJ2-4
d_gene: TRBD1
v_gene: TRBV7-9
CDR3aa: CASSPGQILAKNIQYF
CDR3nt: TGTGCCAGCAGCCCGGGACAGATACTAGCCAAAAACATTCAGTACTTC

abundance: NA
j_gene: TRBJ2-7
d_gene: TRBD1
v_gene: TRBV7-9
CDR3aa: CASSPRDSTYEQYF
CDR3nt: TGTGCCAGCAGCCCACGGGACAGCACCTACGAGCAGTACTTC

abundance: few
j_gene: TRBJ1-1
d_gene: NA
v_gene: TRBV6-1
CDR3aa: CASSEQGFYTEAFF
CDR3nt: TGTGCCAGCAGTGAACAGGGTTTTTACACTGAAGCTTTCTTT

abundance: NA
j_gene: TRBJ2-2
d_gene: TRBD2
v_gene: TRBV4-1
CDR3aa: CASSVWTSGYTGELFF
CDR3nt: TGCGCCAGCAGCGTTTGGACTAGCGGGTACACCGGGGAGCTGTTTTTT

abundance: NA
j_gene: TRBJ1-1
d_gene: NA
v_gene: TRBV6-5
CDR3aa: CASSPGSNTEAFF
CDR3nt: TGTGCCAGCAGCCCCGGGAGTAACACTGAAGCTTTCTTT

abundance: NA
j_gene: TRBJ1-4
d_gene: TRBD1
v_gene: TRBV7-8
CDR3aa: CASSYRDRENEKLFF
CDR3nt: TGTGCCAGCAGCTACCGGGACAGGGAGAATGAAAAACTGTTTTTT

abundance: NA
j_gene: TRBJ2-1
d_gene: TRBD2
v_gene: TRBV7-6
CDR3aa: CASSPGLAGNYNEQFF
CDR3nt: TGTGCCAGCAGCCCTGGACTAGCGGGAAACTACAATGAGCAGTTCTTC

abundance: NA
j_gene: TRBJ1-5
d_gene: NA
v_gene: TRBV6-5
CDR3aa: CASSLRWGRNQPQHF
CDR3nt: TGTGCCAGCAGCCTCCGCTGGGGGCGTAATCAGCCCCAGCATTTT

abundance: NA
j_gene: TRBJ2-1
d_gene: NA
v_gene: TRBV4-3
CDR3aa: CASSRLYPDGDEQFF
CDR3nt: TGCGCCAGCAGCCGATTATACCCCGACGGGGATGAGCAGTTCTTC

abundance: once
j_gene: TRBJ2-1
d_gene: TRBD2
v_gene: TRBV5-4
CDR3aa: CASSPPAGDEQFF
CDR3nt: TGTGCCAGCAGCCCCCCCGCGGGAGATGAACAGTTCTTC

abundance: NA
j_gene: TRBJ2-1
d_gene: TRBD2
v_gene: TRBV5-5
CDR3aa: CASSLTRSSGSRSYNEQFF
CDR3nt: TGTGCCAGCAGCTTGACGAGGTCTAGCGGGAGTCGGTCCTACAATGAGCAGTTCTTC

abundance: once
j_gene: TRBJ2-7
d_gene: NA
v_gene: TRBV10-3
CDR3aa: CAISPLLDKDEQYF
CDR3nt: TGTGCCATCAGCCCCCTACTAGACAAGGACGAGCAGTACTTC